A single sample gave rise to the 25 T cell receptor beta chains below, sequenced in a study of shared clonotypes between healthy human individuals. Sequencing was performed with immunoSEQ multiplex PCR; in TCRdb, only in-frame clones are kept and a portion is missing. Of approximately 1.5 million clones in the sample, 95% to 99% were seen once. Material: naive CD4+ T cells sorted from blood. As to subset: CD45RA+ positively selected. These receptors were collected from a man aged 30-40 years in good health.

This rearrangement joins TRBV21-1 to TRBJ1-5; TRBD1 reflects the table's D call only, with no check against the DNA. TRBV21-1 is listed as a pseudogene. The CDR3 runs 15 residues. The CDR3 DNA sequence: TGTGCCAGCAGCAAAGCGAGAACAGGTGGCGACTCCCAGCATTTT. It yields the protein CASSKARTGGDSQHF.

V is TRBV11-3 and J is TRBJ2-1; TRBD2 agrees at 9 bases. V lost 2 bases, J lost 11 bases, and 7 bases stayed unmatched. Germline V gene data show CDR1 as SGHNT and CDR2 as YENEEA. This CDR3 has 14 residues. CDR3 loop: CASSLSGRTGKQFF. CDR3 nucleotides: TGTGCCAGCAGCTTAAGCGGGAGGACGGGTAAGCAGTTCTTC.

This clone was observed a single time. CDR3 protein: CASRRQGAIAEAFF. The CDR3 DNA reads TGTGCCAGCAGACGACAGGGGGCAATCGCTGAAGCTTTCTTT. V and J are TRBV6-5 and TRBJ1-1; 10 bases align to TRBD1. V lost 6 bases, J lost 6 bases, and 7 bases stayed unmatched. Germline V gives CDR1 MNHEY, CDR2 SVGAGI. The length of the CDR3 is 14 residues.

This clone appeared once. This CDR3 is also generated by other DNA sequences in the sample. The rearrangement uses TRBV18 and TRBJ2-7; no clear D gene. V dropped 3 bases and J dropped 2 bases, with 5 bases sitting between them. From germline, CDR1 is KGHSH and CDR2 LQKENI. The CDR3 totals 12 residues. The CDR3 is CASSPSPYEQYF. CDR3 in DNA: TGTGCCAGCTCACCGTCCCCCTACGAGCAGTACTTC.

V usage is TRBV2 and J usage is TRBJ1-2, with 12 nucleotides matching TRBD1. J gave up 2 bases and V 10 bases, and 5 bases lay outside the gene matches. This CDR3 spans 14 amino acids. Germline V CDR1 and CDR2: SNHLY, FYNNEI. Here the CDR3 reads CATKGTGGNYGYTF. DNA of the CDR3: TGTGCCACCAAAGGGACAGGGGGCAACTATGGCTACACCTTC.

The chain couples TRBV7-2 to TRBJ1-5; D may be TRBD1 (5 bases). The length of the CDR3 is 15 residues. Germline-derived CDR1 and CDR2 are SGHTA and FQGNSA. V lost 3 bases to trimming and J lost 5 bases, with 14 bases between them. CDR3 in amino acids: CASSFAQGRDQPQHF. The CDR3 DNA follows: TGTGCCAGCAGCTTCGCTCAGGGAAGAGATCAGCCCCAGCATTTT.

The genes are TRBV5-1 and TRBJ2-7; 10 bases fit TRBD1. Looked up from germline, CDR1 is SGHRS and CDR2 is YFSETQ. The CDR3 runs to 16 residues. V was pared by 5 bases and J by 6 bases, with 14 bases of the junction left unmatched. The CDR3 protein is CASSYPDRGNSLEQYF. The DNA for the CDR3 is TGCGCCAGCAGTTACCCGGACAGGGGGAATAGTCTCGAGCAGTACTTC.

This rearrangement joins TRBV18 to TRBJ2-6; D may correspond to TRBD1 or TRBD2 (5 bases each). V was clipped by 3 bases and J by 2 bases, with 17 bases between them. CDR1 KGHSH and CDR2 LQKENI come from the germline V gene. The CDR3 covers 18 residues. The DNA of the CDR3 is TGTGCCAGCTCACCGGTTGTGGGGACCACCCCTGGGGCCAACGTCCTGACTTTC. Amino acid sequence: CASSPVVGTTPGANVLTF. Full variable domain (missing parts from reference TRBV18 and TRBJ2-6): NAGVMQNPRHLVRRRGQEARLRCSPMKGHSHVYWYRQLPEEGLKFMVYLQKENIIDESGMPKERFSAEFPKEGPSILRIQQVVRGDSAAYFCASSPVVGTTPGANVLTFGAGSRLTVL.

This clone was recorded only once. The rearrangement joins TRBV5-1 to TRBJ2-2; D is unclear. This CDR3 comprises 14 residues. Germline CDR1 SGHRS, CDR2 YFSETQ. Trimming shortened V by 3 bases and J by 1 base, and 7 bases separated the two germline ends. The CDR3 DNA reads TGCGCCAGCAGCTATTTGGGGAACACCGGGGAGCTGTTTTTT. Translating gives CASSYLGNTGELFF.

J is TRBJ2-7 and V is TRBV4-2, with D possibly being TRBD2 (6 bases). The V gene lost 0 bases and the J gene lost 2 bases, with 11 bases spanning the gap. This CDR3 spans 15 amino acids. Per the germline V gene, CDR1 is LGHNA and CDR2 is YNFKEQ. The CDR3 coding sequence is TGTGCCAGCAGCCAAGACACTAGGGAGGCCTACGAGCAGTACTTC. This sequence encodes CASSQDTREAYEQYF.

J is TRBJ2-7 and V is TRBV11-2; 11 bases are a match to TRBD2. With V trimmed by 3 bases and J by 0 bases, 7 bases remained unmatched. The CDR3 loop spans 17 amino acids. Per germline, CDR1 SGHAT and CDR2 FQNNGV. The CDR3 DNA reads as TGTGCCAGCAGCTTTCTTAGCGGGAGGGCCAGCTCCTACGAGCAGTACTTC. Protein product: CASSFLSGRASSYEQYF.

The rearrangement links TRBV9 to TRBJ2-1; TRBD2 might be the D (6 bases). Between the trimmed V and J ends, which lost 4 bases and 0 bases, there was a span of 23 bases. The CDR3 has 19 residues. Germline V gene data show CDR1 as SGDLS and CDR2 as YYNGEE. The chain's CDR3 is CASSFLPGTLLSSYNEQFF. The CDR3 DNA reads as TGTGCCAGCAGCTTTCTTCCCGGGACTTTATTGAGCTCCTACAATGAGCAGTTCTTC.

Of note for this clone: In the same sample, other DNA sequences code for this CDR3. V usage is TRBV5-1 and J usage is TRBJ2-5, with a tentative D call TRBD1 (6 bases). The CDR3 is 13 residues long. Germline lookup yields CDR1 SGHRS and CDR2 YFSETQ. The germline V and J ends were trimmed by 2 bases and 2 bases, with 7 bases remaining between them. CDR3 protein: CASSLGGQETQYF. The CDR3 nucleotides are TGCGCCAGCAGCTTAGGGGGACAAGAGACCCAGTACTTC.

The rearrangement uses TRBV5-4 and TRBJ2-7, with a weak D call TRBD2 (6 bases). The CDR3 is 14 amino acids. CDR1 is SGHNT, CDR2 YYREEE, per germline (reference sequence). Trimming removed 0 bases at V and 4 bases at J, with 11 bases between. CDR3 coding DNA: TGTGCCAGCAGCTTGGGCGGACTAAGGTACGAGCAGTACTTC. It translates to CASSLGGLRYEQYF.

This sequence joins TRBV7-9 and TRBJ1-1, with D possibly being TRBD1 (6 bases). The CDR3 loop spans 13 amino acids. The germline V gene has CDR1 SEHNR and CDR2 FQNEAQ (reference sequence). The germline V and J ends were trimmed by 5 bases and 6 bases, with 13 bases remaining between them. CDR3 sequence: CASSLEGGAEAFF. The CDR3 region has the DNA TGTGCCAGCAGCCTCGAGGGGGGCGCTGAAGCTTTCTTT.

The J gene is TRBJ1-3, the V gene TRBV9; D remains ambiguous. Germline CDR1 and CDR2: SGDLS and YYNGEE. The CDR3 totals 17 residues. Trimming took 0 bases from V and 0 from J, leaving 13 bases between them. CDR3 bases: TGTGCCAGCAGCGTAGACCCGAGACAACACTCTGGAAACACCATATATTTT. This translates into CASSVDPRQHSGNTIYF.

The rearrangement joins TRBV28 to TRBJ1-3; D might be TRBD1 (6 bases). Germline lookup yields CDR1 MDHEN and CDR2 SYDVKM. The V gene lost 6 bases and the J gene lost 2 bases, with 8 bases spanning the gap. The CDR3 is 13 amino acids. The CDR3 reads CASSRDTGNTIYF. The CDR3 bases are TGTGCCAGCAGCCGGGACACTGGAAACACCATATATTTT.

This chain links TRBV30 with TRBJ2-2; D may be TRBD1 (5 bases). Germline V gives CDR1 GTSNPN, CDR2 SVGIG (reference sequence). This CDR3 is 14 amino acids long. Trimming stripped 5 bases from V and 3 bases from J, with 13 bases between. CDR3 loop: CAWETVQDTGELFF. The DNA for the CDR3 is TGTGCCTGGGAGACAGTACAGGACACCGGGGAGCTGTTTTTT.

CDR3 amino acids: CASSIPSDRLDTDTQYF. The DNA for the CDR3 is TGTGCCAGCAGCATACCATCTGACCGCTTGGACACAGATACGCAGTATTTT. The V call is TRBV7-9, the J call TRBJ2-3; unclear D gene. The CDR3 is 17 residues long. Germline CDR1 SEHNR, CDR2 FQNEAQ (reference sequence). The V end was cut by 5 bases, the J end by 2 bases, with 20 bases between.

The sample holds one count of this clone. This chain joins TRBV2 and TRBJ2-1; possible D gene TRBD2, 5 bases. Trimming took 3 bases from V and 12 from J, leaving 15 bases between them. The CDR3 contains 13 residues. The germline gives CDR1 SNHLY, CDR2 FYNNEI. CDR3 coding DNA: TGTGCCAGCAGTGACGGAGGCCCCCTGGGGCAGTTCTTC. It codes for CASSDGGPLGQFF.

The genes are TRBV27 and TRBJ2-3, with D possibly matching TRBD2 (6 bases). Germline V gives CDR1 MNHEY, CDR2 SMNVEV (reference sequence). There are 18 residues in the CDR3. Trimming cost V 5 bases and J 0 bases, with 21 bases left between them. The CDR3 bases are TGTGCCAGCAGTCCGGGGAGGAAGATAAGCGGAAGCACAGATACGCAGTATTTT. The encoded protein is CASSPGRKISGSTDTQYF.

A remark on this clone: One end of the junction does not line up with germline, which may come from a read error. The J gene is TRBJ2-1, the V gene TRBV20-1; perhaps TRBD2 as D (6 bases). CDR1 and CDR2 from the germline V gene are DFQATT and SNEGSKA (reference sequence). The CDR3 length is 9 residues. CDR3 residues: CSARDSLIF. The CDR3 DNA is TGCAGTGCCCGGGACTCCCTGATCTTC.

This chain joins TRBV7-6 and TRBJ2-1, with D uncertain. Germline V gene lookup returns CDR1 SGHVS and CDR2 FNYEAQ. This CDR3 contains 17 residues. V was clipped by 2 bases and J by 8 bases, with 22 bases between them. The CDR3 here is CASSLPLTLNRRDEQFF. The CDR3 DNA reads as TGTGCCAGCAGCTTACCCCTTACCCTGAATCGTCGTGATGAGCAGTTCTTC. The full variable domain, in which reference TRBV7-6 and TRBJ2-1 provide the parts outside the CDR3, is GAGVSQSPRYKVTKRGQDVALRCDPISGHVSLYWYRQALGQGPEFLTYFNYEAQQDKSGLPNDRFSAERPEGSISTLTIQRTEQRDSAMYRCASSLPLTLNRRDEQFFGPGTRLTVL.

DNA for the CDR3: TGTGCCGCCCGCGACTCTGGGGCCAACGTCCTGACTTTC. Protein sequence: CAARDSGANVLTF. This chain connects TRBV15 to TRBJ2-6, with no clear D. This CDR3 region has 13 residues. The V end was cut by 11 bases, the J end by 0 bases, with 8 bases between. From germline, CDR1 is LNHNV and CDR2 YYDKDF (reference sequence).

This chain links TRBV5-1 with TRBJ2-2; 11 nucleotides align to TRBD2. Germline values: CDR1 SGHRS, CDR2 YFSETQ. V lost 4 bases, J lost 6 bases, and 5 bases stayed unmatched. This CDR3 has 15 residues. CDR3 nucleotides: TGCGCCAGCAGCGACAGGACTAGCGGGTCCGGGGAGCTGTTTTTT. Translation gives CASSDRTSGSGELFF.